The T cell receptor (beta chain) described here comes from a study of beta chain features in type 1 diabetes. General study findings and limits: Patients' naive, central memory and Treg TCRB repertoires seemed closer to one another than those of healthy donors.

Trimming shortened V by 4 bases and J by 6 bases, and 13 bases separated the two germline ends. Germline CDR1 and CDR2: KGHSH and LQKENI. The CDR3 length is 14 residues. Cells sorted by CD45RO/CCR7/CD25/CD127/CD95/CD27 comprised CD4+ naive, central memory, regulatory and stem cell-like memory cells. The sample holds a few counts of this clone. Its antigen remains unknown. Sequencing targeted expressed TCRB transcripts, as all isolated RNA had been reverse transcribed. Clones were sequenced by immunoSEQ multiplex PCR, and TCRdb holds only the in-frame ones, with some missing. The sample has 200,000 to 250,000 clones, roughly 11% seen once.

The source of this sequence is a man between 18 and 35 years old in good health. The chain carries TRBV18 and TRBJ2-4, with no clear D. What was sequenced was central memory CD4+ T cells from blood. CDR3 DNA: TGTGCCAGCTCACTTGACGGGTATGGAAACATTCAGTACTTC. Translation gives CASSLDGYGNIQYF. The full variable domain, its missing parts supplied by reference TRBV18 and TRBJ2-4, is NAGVMQNPRHLVRRRGQEARLRCSPMKGHSHVYWYRQLPEEGLKFMVYLQKENIIDESGMPKERFSAEFPKEGPSILRIQQVVRGDSAAYFCASSLDGYGNIQYFGAGTRLSVL.